Sequencing of this T cell receptor beta chain was carried out in a study of Graves' ophthalmopathy and Graves' hyperthyroidism. This clonotype was detected many times. As the template, RNA transcripts were used to amplify TCR beta CDR3 regions. The library came from an HTBI-primed first-round RT-PCR and a second-round multiplex PCR. TCRdb analysed the multiplex PCR reads with MiXCR anew, one entry per CDR3 protein. This table has roughly 500,000 distinct CDR3 sequences, about 15% appearing once. This CDR3 is built from 16 residues. After removal of 7 bases from V and 5 bases from J, the junction contained 13 bases not matched to a gene. CDR1 is SNHLY and CDR2 is FYNNEI in the germline V gene.

The material sequenced was blood. This receptor was identified in a woman in her thirties with Graves' ophthalmopathy. The chain carries TRBV2 and TRBJ2-5; 10 bases map to TRBD2. This CDR3 is CASMNRVGTSAETQYF. CDR3 DNA: TGTGCCAGCATGAATCGTGTAGGGACTAGCGCGGAGACCCAGTACTTC.